One and the same sample provided the 15 T cell receptor beta chains below, sequenced in a study of blood T cell repertoires in COVID-19. Generated by immunoSEQ multiplex PCR, the TCRdb table keeps only in-frame clones and is missing some. The repertoire holds around 100,000 clones, with approximately 85% as singletons. The sequenced sample consisted of peripheral blood. The receptors originated from a human donor in a cohort sampled during active COVID-19.

This chain uses TRBV15 with TRBJ1-6, with no clear D. Germline values: CDR1 LNHNV, CDR2 YYDKDF (reference sequence). V shed 6 bases and J shed 7 bases, with 13 bases lying between them. This CDR3 contains 14 residues. The DNA for the CDR3 is TGTGCCACCAGGGGTCGGACTTTAAATTCACCCCTCCACTTT. Amino acids: CATRGRTLNSPLHF. The full variable domain, with the rest looked up from reference TRBV15 and TRBJ1-6, is DAMVIQNPRYQVTQFGKPVTLSCSQTLNHNVMYWYQQKSSQAPKLLFHYYDKDFNNEADTPDNFQSRRPNTSFCFLDIRSPGLGDTAMYLCATRGRTLNSPLHFGNGTRLTVT.

The V and J genes are TRBV10-3 and TRBJ1-5; perhaps TRBD1 as D (5 bases). With 3 bases removed from V and 1 base from J, the gap between germline ends came to 7 bases. The CDR3 totals 14 residues. CDR1 ENHRY and CDR2 SYGVKD come from the germline V gene. The CDR3 loop reads CAISEGESNQPQHF. In nucleotides, the CDR3 is TGTGCCATCAGTGAAGGGGAAAGCAATCAGCCCCAGCATTTT.

The chain links TRBV9 to TRBJ2-7; 10 positions match TRBD1. V lost 3 bases to trimming and J lost 3 bases; unmatched junction nucleotides: 18. Germline values: CDR1 SGDLS, CDR2 YYNGEE. The CDR3 is 19 amino acids. CDR3 DNA sequence: TGTGCCAGCAGCGATCGGGACAGGGGCGCACACACCAACCTCTACGAGCAGTACTTC. This gives the protein CASSDRDRGAHTNLYEQYF.

This sequence joins TRBV28 and TRBJ2-1; 9 bases match TRBD2. The CDR3 runs 15 residues. V lost 7 bases and J lost 6; bases outside the gene matches: 10. Germline V CDR1 and CDR2: MDHEN, SYDVKM. In nucleotides, the CDR3 is TGTGCCAGCATGCGATTCCTAGCGGGGATCAATGAGCAGTTCTTC. Translation: CASMRFLAGINEQFF.

The chain carries TRBV28 and TRBJ1-1; 9 bases are a match to TRBD1. Trimming removed 3 bases from V and 7 bases from J; junction bases left unmatched: 3. Germline V gene sequence: CDR1 MDHEN, CDR2 SYDVKM. The CDR3 contains 13 residues. This CDR3 is CASSFGQGIEAFF. The CDR3 nucleotides are TGTGCCAGCAGTTTCGGACAGGGGATTGAAGCTTTCTTT.

The rearrangement joins TRBV6-5 to TRBJ1-6, with D maybe TRBD1 (6 bases). CDR1 is MNHEY and CDR2 is SVGAGI in the germline V gene. This CDR3 is built from 14 residues. V shed 0 bases and J shed 9 bases, with 9 bases lying between them. The CDR3 reads CASSYSKGGSPLHF. The CDR3 coding sequence is TGTGCCAGCAGTTACTCGAAAGGGGGTTCACCCCTCCACTTT.

The chain links TRBV5-6 to TRBJ2-3; TRBD1 is a possible D gene (5 bases). The germline gives CDR1 SGHDT, CDR2 YYEEEE. The length of the CDR3 is 19 residues. V was shortened by 4 bases and J by 1 base, with 25 bases between the two germline ends. CDR3 sequence reads: CASSPAWGADLTGTDTQYF. CDR3 bases: TGTGCCAGCAGCCCCGCCTGGGGCGCGGACCTCACCGGCACAGATACGCAGTATTTT.

The CDR3 protein is CASSQASRGTIGGYTF. DNA of the CDR3: TGCGCCAGCAGCCAAGCCTCCAGGGGGACAATTGGCGGCTACACCTTC. The chain joins TRBV4-3 to TRBJ1-2, with 7 bases identical to TRBD1. Per the germline V gene, CDR1 is LGHNA and CDR2 is YSLEER. The CDR3 totals 16 residues. V lost 1 base and J lost 8; bases outside the gene matches: 13.

Regarding this clone: At the DNA level, this CDR3 is encoded by other sequences in the same sample as well. This chain links TRBV5-1 with TRBJ2-7; 8 nucleotides align to TRBD1. V shed 1 base, J shed 6 bases, and the junction held 0 bases outside the gene matches. Germline V gives CDR1 SGHRS, CDR2 YFSETQ. CDR3 size: 12 residues. DNA for the CDR3: TGCGCCAGCAGCTTGACAGGGGGCGAGCAGTACTTC. The encoded protein is CASSLTGGEQYF. Variable domain in full (rest from reference TRBV5-1 and TRBJ2-7): KAGVTQTPRYLIKTRGQQVTLSCSPISGHRSVSWYQQTPGQGLQFLFEYFSETQRNKGNFPGRFSGRQFSNSRSEMNVSTLELGDSALYLCASSLTGGEQYFGPGTRLTVT.

The V call is TRBV2, the J call TRBJ2-3; the D gene is possibly TRBD2 (5 bases). The CDR3 contains 14 residues. Per the germline V gene, CDR1 is SNHLY and CDR2 is FYNNEI. V was shortened by 8 bases and J by 0 bases, with 12 bases between the two germline ends. The CDR3 here is CASLSAGSTDTQYF. Written as DNA, the CDR3 is TGTGCCAGCCTTTCTGCGGGTAGCACAGATACGCAGTATTTT.

V usage is TRBV27 and J usage is TRBJ2-7; TRBD2 might be the D (5 bases). The CDR3 covers 13 residues. V was pared by 4 bases and J by 5 bases, with 12 bases between. Looked up from germline, CDR1 is MNHEY and CDR2 is SMNVEV (reference sequence). CDR3 region: CASSYDYRDEQYF. CDR3 DNA: TGTGCCAGCAGTTACGACTACCGGGACGAGCAGTACTTC.

This sequence joins TRBV6-2 or TRBV6-3 and TRBJ1-4, with TRBD1 identical over 8 bases. Germline CDR1 MNHEY, CDR2 SVGEGT. V lost 6 bases and J lost 8; bases outside the gene matches: 5. This CDR3 region has 13 residues. As DNA, the CDR3 is TGTGCCAGCAGCGACAGGGGCGTCGAAAAACTGTTTTTT. It translates to CASSDRGVEKLFF.

The V gene is TRBV21-1, the J gene TRBJ2-3; the table gives TRBD1 as D, unverified against the DNA. TRBV21-1 is classified as a pseudogene. This CDR3 has 17 residues. The CDR3 region has the DNA TGTGCCAGCAGCAATGTGGACAGGGGGACCCGCACAGATACGCAGTATTTT. Its translation: CASSNVDRGTRTDTQYF.

V and J are TRBV27 and TRBJ2-5, with a weak D call TRBD2 (5 bases). This CDR3 contains 14 residues. Germline V gene lookup returns CDR1 MNHEY and CDR2 SMNVEV (reference sequence). The V and J ends lost 6 bases and 4 bases respectively, with 15 bases between them. In DNA form, the CDR3 reads TGTGCCAGCAGAGTACTAGGATCCGTAGAGACCCAGTACTTC. It codes for CASRVLGSVETQYF.

The chain uses TRBV6-2 or TRBV6-3 and TRBJ2-3; D gene uncertain. CDR1 MNHEY and CDR2 SVGEGT come from the germline V gene. The CDR3 totals 17 residues. V was cut by 5 bases and J by 0 bases, with 18 bases left in between. This CDR3 is CASSRRPFRESTDTQYF. The CDR3 DNA follows: TGTGCCAGCAGTCGCCGCCCCTTTCGTGAGAGCACAGATACGCAGTATTTT.